Below, 9 T cell receptor beta chains from the same sample are listed, as sequenced in a study of spatial heterogeneity in lung cancer. Regarding time point: blood at routine non-recurrence follow-up after resection. TCRdb used MiXCR to reprocess the 5' RACE reads, holding one entry per CDR3 protein. The data show about 43,000 distinct CDR3 sequences, approximately 24% seen once. This material consisted of PBMCs, taken at follow-up. The receptor source for this set is a female donor with early-stage non-small cell lung cancer.

This chain connects TRBV2 to TRBJ1-5; D perhaps matches TRBD1 (5 bases). The germline CDR1 and CDR2 sequences are SNHLY and FYNNEI. Trimming left V 4 bases short and J 3 bases short, with 13 bases between. This CDR3 contains 15 residues. The CDR3 bases are TGTGCCAGCAGTGCTGAGGGGATAAACAATCAGCCCCAGCATTTT. Translated: CASSAEGINNQPQHF.

The sample holds many counts of this clonotype. V gene TRBV20-1 combines with J gene TRBJ2-2, with 10 bases aligning to TRBD2. The V and J ends lost 6 bases and 6 bases, in that order; junction bases with no gene match: 10. Germline values: CDR1 DFQATT, CDR2 SNEGSKA (reference sequence). This CDR3 is built from 15 residues. The CDR3 loop reads CSARAGLAGAGELFF. The CDR3 bases are TGCAGTGCCCGAGCGGGGCTAGCGGGAGCCGGGGAGCTGTTTTTT.

This clonotype has at least ten counts. The CDR3 carries no conserved terminal phenylalanine or tryptophan, so it likely arises from a read error. The chain joins TRBV7-8 to TRBJ2-1; no firm D call. Per the germline V gene, CDR1 is SGHVS and CDR2 is FQNEAQ. This CDR3 contains 12 residues. The germline V and J ends were trimmed by 3 bases and 6 bases, with 6 bases remaining between them. CDR3: CASSFLFNEQFL. CDR3 nucleotides: TGTGCCAGCAGCTTTCTTTTCAATGAGCAGTTCTTA.

This rearrangement joins TRBV4-1 to TRBJ1-1, with D tentatively TRBD1 (5 bases). Trimming took 1 base from V and 1 from J, leaving 10 bases between them. This CDR3 has 15 amino acids. Per the germline V gene, CDR1 is MGHRA and CDR2 is YSYEKL. For the CDR3, the DNA is TGCGCCAGCAGCCAAGTTAGAGGGACGAACACTGAAGCTTTCTTT. Translated: CASSQVRGTNTEAFF.

This clonotype appeared many times. The chain uses TRBV5-1 and TRBJ2-3; D remains unclear. The CDR3 runs to 12 residues. Trimming removed 2 bases at V and 3 bases at J, with 4 bases between. Per germline, CDR1 SGHRS and CDR2 YFSETQ. The CDR3 reads CASSLNTDTQYF. CDR3 in DNA: TGCGCCAGCAGCTTAAATACAGATACGCAGTATTTT.

There are many counts of this clonotype. The gene calls are TRBV7-9 and TRBJ1-2; no definite D call. CDR3 length: 15 amino acids. Germline V lookup: CDR1 SEHNR, CDR2 FQNEAQ (reference sequence). The V and J ends lost 4 bases and 6 bases respectively, with 18 bases between them. The CDR3 spells CASSSASSHPNGYTF. CDR3 DNA sequence: TGTGCCAGCAGCTCCGCTAGTAGCCATCCTAATGGCTACACCTTC.

The CDR3 protein is CASTEVDEQFF. The CDR3 coding sequence is TGTGCCAGCACCGAGGTTGATGAGCAGTTCTTC. The V call is TRBV7-2, the J call TRBJ2-1; unclear D gene. This CDR3 is 11 amino acids long. Per germline, CDR1 SGHTA and CDR2 FQGNSA. Trimming took 7 bases from V and 8 from J, leaving 9 bases between them.

This clonotype was recorded a few times. The chain uses TRBV6-1 and TRBJ2-3; D uncertain. With 4 bases removed from V and 1 base from J, the gap between germline ends came to 6 bases. The CDR3 extends over 13 amino acids. Germline V gene lookup returns CDR1 MNHNS and CDR2 SASEGT. CDR3 bases: TGTGCCAGCAGTGGGGTAGGCACAGATACGCAGTATTTT. It encodes CASSGVGTDTQYF.

The chain links TRBV6-1 to TRBJ2-2, with TRBD1 matching over 7 bases. V shed 0 bases and J 3 bases; nucleotides not matched to a gene: 7. CDR1 is MNHNS, CDR2 SASEGT, per germline. The CDR3 runs 17 residues. CDR3 DNA: TGTGCCAGCAGTGAAGCGCGTTGGACAGGTCACACCGGGGAGCTGTTTTTT. Its translation: CASSEARWTGHTGELFF.